A single sample is the source of the 32 T cell receptor beta chains below, sequenced in a study of beta chain features in type 1 diabetes. What was sequenced were expressed TCRB transcripts, since all of the isolated RNA had been reverse transcribed. TCRdb's copy holds only in-frame clones and misses some; the assay was immunoSEQ multiplex PCR. The sample carries 350,000 to 450,000 clones, roughly 15% recorded once. The source material was naive CD4+ T cells from blood. Receptors were obtained from a woman in her late teens or twenties in good health.

This clone was detected only a few times. V gene TRBV28 combines with J gene TRBJ2-7; 8 bases match TRBD1. There are 15 residues in the CDR3. Trimming at V came to 5 bases and at J to 1 base, leaving 7 bases not matched to a gene. The germline V gene has CDR1 MDHEN and CDR2 SYDVKM. The CDR3, as DNA: TGTGCCAGCAGTGCTACAGGGGGGATATCCTACGAGCAGTACTTC. Amino acid sequence: CASSATGGISYEQYF. The entire variable domain, with the rest obtained from reference TRBV28 and TRBJ2-7, is as follows: DVKVTQSSRYLVKRTGEKVFLECVQDMDHENMFWYRQDPGLGLRLIYFSYDVKMKEKGDIPEGYSVSREKKERFSLILESASTNQTSMYLCASSATGGISYEQYFGPGTRLTVT.

The chain couples TRBV30 to TRBJ2-5, with 8 bases that match TRBD2. With 1 base clipped from V and 4 bases from J, the junction kept 8 bases outside the gene matches. CDR1 and CDR2 from the germline V gene are GTSNPN and SVGIG (reference sequence). The CDR3 consists of 15 residues. The CDR3 spells CAWSAAGAVGETQYF. CDR3 nucleotide sequence: TGTGCCTGGAGTGCAGCGGGAGCGGTAGGAGAGACCCAGTACTTC.

The sample holds a few counts of this clone. This chain links TRBV6-6 with TRBJ2-7; D is ambiguous. Trimming shortened V by 7 bases and J by 6 bases, and 10 bases separated the two germline ends. Germline loops: CDR1 MNHNY, CDR2 SVGAGI (reference sequence). The CDR3 has 11 residues. CDR3 DNA sequence: TGTGCCAGCACTAGTAACGGCGAGCAGTACTTC. This codes for CASTSNGEQYF.

There are a few counts of this clone. The rearrangement joins TRBV5-1 to TRBJ2-7; TRBD1 matches at 8 bases. Germline assignment: CDR1 SGHRS and CDR2 YFSETQ. Trimming removed 4 bases from V and 6 bases from J; junction bases left unmatched: 9. This CDR3 comprises 14 residues. The CDR3 DNA reads as TGCGCCAGCAGCATTGACAGGGGTGGGCTCGAGCAGTACTTC. Translating gives CASSIDRGGLEQYF.

The rearrangement links TRBV9 to TRBJ2-2; 8 bases agree with TRBD2. The CDR3 is 15 amino acids. V was pared by 0 bases and J by 5 bases, with 3 bases of the junction left unmatched. Germline CDR1 is SGDLS and CDR2 is YYNGEE. Written as DNA, the CDR3 is TGTGCCAGCAGCGTAGTAGCGGGGAGAACCGGGGAGCTGTTTTTT. Protein sequence: CASSVVAGRTGELFF.

V gene TRBV5-1 combines with J gene TRBJ2-5; 7 bases map to TRBD2. V lost 3 bases and J lost 4; bases outside the gene matches: 6. This CDR3 is built from 14 residues. The germline V gene has CDR1 SGHRS and CDR2 YFSETQ. CDR3 in DNA: TGCGCCAGCAGCTCATTATTAGCGGGAGAGACCCAGTACTTC. It is translated as CASSSLLAGETQYF.

The chain is built from TRBV6-6 and TRBJ2-3; D perhaps matches TRBD2 (6 bases). V was clipped by 5 bases and J by 4 bases, with 16 bases between them. The CDR3 has 15 amino acids. CDR1 MNHNY and CDR2 SVGAGI come from the germline V gene (reference sequence). The CDR3 reads CASSPTGSRADTQYF. The CDR3 coding sequence is TGTGCCAGCAGTCCTACCGGGAGTAGGGCAGATACGCAGTATTTT.

The chain recombines TRBV25-1 with TRBJ1-2; TRBD1 is a possible D gene (6 bases). Trimming took 1 base from V and 2 from J, leaving 11 bases between them. The CDR3 sequence is 15 residues long. Germline V CDR1 and CDR2: MGHDK, SYGVNS. CDR3 in DNA: TGTGCCAGCAGTGAATTTCGGGGGGCAAACTATGGCTACACCTTC. This sequence encodes CASSEFRGANYGYTF.

This clone was counted only a few times. The gene calls are TRBV7-2 and TRBJ2-7, with D maybe TRBD1 (6 bases). The CDR3 sequence is 16 residues long. Germline V lookup: CDR1 SGHTA, CDR2 FQGNSA. With 5 bases removed from V and 0 bases from J, the gap between germline ends came to 17 bases. CDR3 sequence (DNA): TGTGCCAGCAGCGCCACAGGGCGTCCGAGCTCCTACGAGCAGTACTTC. Residues: CASSATGRPSSYEQYF.

The V gene is TRBV9, the J gene TRBJ1-5; D is ambiguous. The CDR3 spans 13 residues. Trimming shortened V by 1 base and J by 2 bases, and 4 bases separated the two germline ends. Germline values: CDR1 SGDLS, CDR2 YYNGEE. CDR3 coding DNA: TGTGCCAGCAGCGTAACGGGCAATCAGCCCCAGCATTTT. This codes for CASSVTGNQPQHF.

This clone was observed a few times. The chain employs TRBV18 and TRBJ1-1; D gene unclear. Per germline, CDR1 KGHSH and CDR2 LQKENI. The CDR3 is 14 residues long. Trimming took 4 bases from V and 2 from J, leaving 11 bases between them. CDR3 coding DNA: TGTGCCAGCTCACAACAAAGTTTCAACACTGAAGCTTTCTTT. The encoded protein is CASSQQSFNTEAFF.

This clone was detected only a few times. This rearrangement joins TRBV5-8 to TRBJ2-1; the match to TRBD1 covers 9 bases. After removal of 3 bases from V and 2 bases from J, the junction contained 3 bases not matched to a gene. The V gene's germline CDR1 is SGHTS and CDR2 YDEGEE. This CDR3 has 15 residues. The DNA of the CDR3 is TGTGCCAGCAGCTCGGACAGGGGCCCCTACAATGAGCAGTTCTTC. Translated, it gives CASSSDRGPYNEQFF.

Concerning this clone itself: A junction boundary mismatches the germline segment, possibly from a read error. The same CDR3 arises from other DNA sequences in this sample as well. The chain couples TRBV28 to TRBJ2-5, with D possibly TRBD1 on 6 matching bases. Germline values: CDR1 MDHEN, CDR2 SYDVKM. There are 13 residues in the CDR3. The CDR3 DNA reads as TGTGCCAGCAGTCCGGGACACCTAGAGACCCAATACTTC. Translation gives CASSPGHLETQYF.

This clone occurred once. The gene calls are TRBV5-1 and TRBJ1-4, with D hard to call. Trimming took 4 bases from V and 8 from J, leaving 18 bases between them. CDR1 is SGHRS and CDR2 is YFSETQ in the germline V gene. The CDR3 contains 15 residues. In nucleotides, the CDR3 is TGCGCCAGCAGCGGAACTTCTTGGGGAGGGGAAAAACTGTTTTTT. It codes for CASSGTSWGGEKLFF.

In nucleotides, the CDR3 is TGTGCCAGCAGTAGAGGACTAGCGGGAGATGGGGCCAACGTCCTGACTTTC. Its protein product is CASSRGLAGDGANVLTF. This chain connects TRBV27 to TRBJ2-6; 13 nucleotides agree with TRBD2. CDR1 is MNHEY and CDR2 is SMNVEV in the germline V gene (reference sequence). V lost 5 bases, J lost 3 bases, and 4 bases stayed unmatched. CDR3 length: 17 residues.

The chain carries TRBV10-3 and TRBJ2-3; 7 bases fit TRBD2. J gave up 0 bases and V 6 bases, and 15 bases lay outside the gene matches. CDR1 and CDR2 from the germline V gene are ENHRY and SYGVKD. The CDR3 consists of 18 residues. The CDR3 spells CAIRAPGGRVASTDTQYF. In DNA form, the CDR3 reads TGTGCCATCAGAGCCCCAGGCGGGAGAGTGGCTAGCACAGATACGCAGTATTTT.

The V call is TRBV4-3, the J call TRBJ2-2; D unresolved. V lost 4 bases to trimming and J lost 0 bases, with 9 bases between them. Germline V gives CDR1 LGHNA, CDR2 YSLEER. The length of the CDR3 is 15 residues. The CDR3 reads CASSLSSTNTGELFF. Here the CDR3 DNA reads TGCGCCAGCAGCCTTAGCAGTACGAACACCGGGGAGCTGTTTTTT.

V usage is TRBV6-5 and J usage is TRBJ2-3, with TRBD2 matching 7 bases. The ends lost 6 bases at V and 1 base at J; junction bases unmatched: 7. CDR3 length: 15 residues. The germline V gene encodes CDR1 MNHEY and CDR2 SVGAGI. CDR3 coding DNA: TGTGCCAGCAGGTCTCCTAGCGGAGGCACAGATACGCAGTATTTT. This codes for CASRSPSGGTDTQYF.

The chain links TRBV9 to TRBJ1-3; D remains ambiguous. Germline values: CDR1 SGDLS, CDR2 YYNGEE. The CDR3 runs to 14 residues. Trimming took 4 bases from V and 1 from J, leaving 9 bases between them. CDR3: CASSLSLSGNTIYF. CDR3 sequence (DNA): TGTGCCAGCAGCCTTTCCCTGTCTGGAAACACCATATATTTT.

This clone was seen a handful of times. This chain connects TRBV28 to TRBJ2-7; D not resolved. CDR3 length: 14 amino acids. Trimming removed 2 bases at V and 1 base at J, with 9 bases between. Germline-derived CDR1 and CDR2 are MDHEN and SYDVKM. The CDR3 here is CASSLPVLSYEQYF. CDR3 DNA: TGTGCCAGCAGTTTACCAGTCCTTTCCTACGAGCAGTACTTC.

The V gene is TRBV27, the J gene TRBJ1-2; D is uncertain. Trimming removed 6 bases from V and 0 bases from J, with 11 bases in between. The CDR3 totals 14 residues. Per germline, CDR1 MNHEY and CDR2 SMNVEV (reference sequence). In nucleotides, the CDR3 is TGTGCCAGCAGGTACGGGAGAGCTAACTATGGCTACACCTTC. This sequence encodes CASRYGRANYGYTF.

This clone was detected a few times. The chain combines TRBV29-1 with TRBJ1-5; tentative D call: TRBD1 (5 bases). The germline CDR1 and CDR2 sequences are SQVTM and ANQGSEA. The CDR3 sequence is 13 residues long. Trimming stripped 4 bases from V and 7 bases from J, with 14 bases between. The CDR3: CSVASQGGQPQHF. For the CDR3, the DNA is TGCAGCGTTGCTTCGCAGGGTGGACAGCCCCAGCATTTT.

This clone turned up a few times. This chain uses TRBV19 with TRBJ2-2; maybe TRBD1 (6 bases). V was pared by 5 bases and J by 3 bases, with 13 bases between. Germline CDR1 reads LNHDA; CDR2 reads SQIVND (reference sequence). The CDR3 is 15 residues long. The CDR3, as DNA: TGTGCCAGTAGTTTACAGGGATCTTACACCGGGGAGCTGTTTTTT. Translating gives CASSLQGSYTGELFF.

V is TRBV4-2 and J is TRBJ1-2; 8 bases are shared with TRBD1. Unmatched junction bases numbered 4, after V lost 1 base and J lost 3 bases. Germline lookup yields CDR1 LGHNA and CDR2 YNFKEQ. The CDR3 has 15 amino acids. The CDR3 loop is CASSQVRTGYYGYTF. In DNA form, the CDR3 reads TGTGCCAGCAGCCAAGTCCGGACAGGGTACTATGGCTACACCTTC.

This clone was seen only a few times. The rearrangement uses TRBV28 and TRBJ2-7, with TRBD1 matching 9 bases. The germline gives CDR1 MDHEN, CDR2 SYDVKM. With 7 bases clipped from V and 4 bases from J, the junction kept 5 bases outside the gene matches. The CDR3 runs to 13 residues. The CDR3 DNA reads as TGTGCCAGCAATCCGGGACAGGGTTACGAGCAGTACTTC. This sequence encodes CASNPGQGYEQYF.

The table lists this clone with a few counts. V and J are TRBV28 and TRBJ1-4, with a weak D call TRBD1 (5 bases). V was shortened by 6 bases and J by 8 bases, with 16 bases between the two germline ends. CDR3 length: 14 residues. Germline CDR1 MDHEN, CDR2 SYDVKM. The CDR3 loop reads CASRRTGLDEKLFF. In DNA form, the CDR3 reads TGTGCCAGCAGAAGAACAGGTCTAGACGAAAAACTGTTTTTT.

This clone appeared a few times. The J gene is TRBJ2-5, the V gene TRBV2, with 9 bases matching TRBD2. The J call is doubtful: the DNA matches TRBJ2-7 better. This CDR3 region has 14 residues. Per germline, CDR1 SNHLY and CDR2 FYNNEI. CDR3 region: CASRSLAGPYEQYF. The CDR3 DNA reads TGTGCCAGCAGAAGTCTAGCGGGACCCTACGAGCAGTACTTC.

The genes are TRBV6-5 and TRBJ1-1; D is perhaps TRBD1 (5 bases). The ends were cut back, 5 bases at V and 4 bases at J, with 14 bases in the middle. The germline gives CDR1 MNHEY, CDR2 SVGAGI. CDR3 length: 14 amino acids. The CDR3 here is CASSGPGRGTEAFF. CDR3 bases: TGTGCCAGCAGTGGGCCTGGGAGGGGCACTGAAGCTTTCTTT.

This clone was detected a few times. The V and J genes are TRBV19 and TRBJ1-2; 11 nucleotides agree with TRBD1. There are 16 residues in the CDR3. Germline assignment: CDR1 LNHDA and CDR2 SQIVND (reference sequence). Trimming at V came to 6 bases and at J to 2 bases, leaving 8 bases not matched to a gene. The CDR3 loop is CASSAGQGAINYGYTF. The CDR3 coding sequence is TGTGCCAGTAGCGCCGGACAGGGGGCGATCAACTATGGCTACACCTTC.

The sample holds a few counts of this clone. The chain is built from TRBV14 and TRBJ2-7, with TRBD2 matching over 10 bases. Germline lookup yields CDR1 SGHDN and CDR2 FVKESK. The length of the CDR3 is 14 residues. With 1 base clipped from V and 8 bases from J, the junction kept 5 bases outside the gene matches. In nucleotides, the CDR3 is TGTGCCAGCAGCCAAGGGCTAGCGGGAGTGAAGCAGTACTTC. This sequence encodes CASSQGLAGVKQYF.

This clone was recorded a few times. The gene calls are TRBV28 and TRBJ2-7; 12 bases agree with TRBD2. The CDR3 covers 15 residues. With 1 base clipped from V and 6 bases from J, the junction kept 4 bases outside the gene matches. The germline V gene has CDR1 MDHEN and CDR2 SYDVKM. CDR3 nucleotides: TGTGCCAGCAGTTTATCGGGACTAGCGGGCTTCGAGCAGTACTTC. Translation: CASSLSGLAGFEQYF.

The sample holds a few counts of this clone. V usage is TRBV30 and J usage is TRBJ2-7; D perhaps matches TRBD1 (6 bases). From germline, CDR1 is GTSNPN and CDR2 SVGIG (reference sequence). The CDR3 loop spans 15 amino acids. Trimming took off 0 bases at V and 3 bases at J, with 15 bases between the two ends. CDR3 bases: TGTGCCTGGAGTGTACAGGGACGGATACTCTACGAGCAGTACTTC. This translates into CAWSVQGRILYEQYF. Looking up the rest from reference TRBV30 and TRBJ2-7 gives the full variable domain: SQTIHQWPATLVQPVGSPLSLECTVEGTSNPNLYWYRQAAGRGLQLLFYSVGIGQISSEVPQNLSASRPQDRQFILSSKKLLLSDSGFYLCAWSVQGRILYEQYFGPGTRLTVT.